One sample yielded the 16 T cell receptor beta chains listed below, sequenced in a study of blood T cell repertoires in COVID-19. Libraries were prepared by immunoSEQ multiplex PCR; TCRdb keeps only in-frame clonotypes and omits some of them. The data hold 280,000 or so clones, with 80% to 90% observed a single time. The material sequenced was peripheral blood. Receptors were obtained from a woman aged 45-60 years who had recovered from COVID-19.

This clone was observed many times. V gene TRBV30 combines with J gene TRBJ1-5, with D perhaps matching TRBD1 (6 bases). The length of the CDR3 is 17 residues. The V and J ends lost 1 base and 1 base respectively, with 17 bases between them. Germline V gene lookup returns CDR1 GTSNPN and CDR2 SVGIG (reference sequence). The DNA for the CDR3 is TGTGCCTGGAGTGGATTGGCAGGGGCTGGGAGCAATCAGCCCCAGCATTTT. Its protein is CAWSGLAGAGSNQPQHF. Full variable domain (outside the CDR3, taken from reference TRBV30 and TRBJ1-5): SQTIHQWPATLVQPVGSPLSLECTVEGTSNPNLYWYRQAAGRGLQLLFYSVGIGQISSEVPQNLSASRPQDRQFILSSKKLLLSDSGFYLCAWSGLAGAGSNQPQHFGDGTRLSIL.

This chain links TRBV6-2 or TRBV6-3 with TRBJ2-1; 8 bases line up with TRBD2. Germline CDR1 reads MNHEY; CDR2 reads SVGEGT. The CDR3 sequence is 13 residues long. V trimming: 2 bases; J trimming: 9 bases; junction bases outside the gene matches: 3. The CDR3 DNA follows: TGTGCCAGCAGTTACAAGCGGGAGTTTGAGCAGTTCTTC. Its protein product is CASSYKREFEQFF.

The rearrangement uses TRBV19 and TRBJ1-2; 8 positions agree with TRBD1. With V trimmed by 6 bases and J by 6 bases, 6 bases remained unmatched. The CDR3 totals 13 residues. CDR1 is LNHDA and CDR2 is SQIVND in the germline V gene (reference sequence). CDR3 region: CASSRQGYDGYTF. CDR3 in DNA: TGTGCCAGTAGCAGACAGGGGTACGATGGCTACACCTTC.

The CDR3: CASSESVTVNEKLFF. The CDR3 DNA sequence: TGTGCCAGCAGTGAATCGGTAACAGTTAATGAAAAACTGTTTTTT. The genes are TRBV25-1 and TRBJ1-4; D not certain. The ends were cut back, 1 base at V and 4 bases at J, with 10 bases in the middle. Germline-derived CDR1 and CDR2 are MGHDK and SYGVNS. The CDR3 extends over 15 amino acids.

This clone is a singleton in its sample. The chain couples TRBV28 to TRBJ1-6, with D possibly TRBD1 on 5 matching bases. V dropped 8 bases and J dropped 3 bases, with 11 bases sitting between them. CDR3 length: 14 residues. CDR1 is MDHEN and CDR2 is SYDVKM in the germline V gene. The CDR3 region is CASVGHSYNSPLHF. CDR3 in DNA: TGTGCCAGCGTAGGACATAGCTATAATTCACCCCTCCACTTT.

The rearrangement uses TRBV27 and TRBJ2-5; 7 positions agree with TRBD2. V shed 0 bases, J shed 4 bases, and the junction held 8 bases outside the gene matches. There are 16 residues in the CDR3. Germline V lookup: CDR1 MNHEY, CDR2 SMNVEV (reference sequence). CDR3: CASSLSMAGASETQYF. In DNA form, the CDR3 reads TGTGCCAGCAGTTTATCGATGGCGGGAGCTTCAGAGACCCAGTACTTC.

This clone was recorded a few times. The V and J genes are TRBV6-5 and TRBJ1-1; TRBD1 might be the D (6 bases). The germline CDR1 and CDR2 sequences are MNHEY and SVGAGI. This CDR3 comprises 14 residues. V lost 4 bases, J lost 0 bases, and 9 bases lay in between. For the CDR3, the DNA is TGTGCCAGCAGTTTGGGGGGGCTGAACACTGAAGCTTTCTTT. Its protein product is CASSLGGLNTEAFF.

The chain joins TRBV3-1 (or the pseudogene TRBV3-2) to TRBJ2-1, with D possibly TRBD2 on 6 matching bases. The length of the CDR3 is 13 residues. Between the trimmed V and J ends, which lost 3 bases and 10 bases, there was a span of 13 bases. Looked up from germline, CDR1 is LGHDT and CDR2 is YNNKEL (reference sequence). This chain's CDR3 is CASSHLGSGEQFF. CDR3 DNA: TGTGCCAGCAGCCATTTGGGTAGCGGCGAGCAGTTCTTC.

The chain couples TRBV7-9 to TRBJ1-4; 9 bases fit TRBD1. The CDR3 has 17 amino acids. Unmatched junction bases numbered 8, after V lost 2 bases and J lost 4 bases. The germline CDR1 and CDR2 sequences are SEHNR and FQNEAQ (reference sequence). CDR3 bases: TGTGCCAGCAGCTTATTTTGGAGGGGACAGGGTAATGAAAAACTGTTTTTT. Translation gives CASSLFWRGQGNEKLFF.

The CDR3 bases are TGTGCCAGCAGTTTCCAAGGACAGGGGACATATGGCTACACCTTC. It is translated as CASSFQGQGTYGYTF. The V and J genes are TRBV27 and TRBJ1-2; TRBD1 matches 9 bases. J lost 5 bases, V lost 3 bases, and 7 bases had no gene match. Germline lookup yields CDR1 MNHEY and CDR2 SMNVEV (reference sequence). The length of the CDR3 is 15 residues.

V is TRBV7-8 and J is TRBJ1-4, with D hard to call. The CDR3 totals 16 residues. Deletions cut 3 bases from V and 10 bases from J, with 21 bases between. Germline assignment: CDR1 SGHVS and CDR2 FQNEAQ. CDR3 bases: TGTGCCAGCAGCTTCTCGGCGGGGTCAACCGGAGGAAAACTGTTTTTT. It encodes CASSFSAGSTGGKLFF.

The chain carries TRBV29-1 and TRBJ1-1; D might be TRBD1 (5 bases). CDR3 size: 12 residues. Germline CDR1 SQVTM, CDR2 ANQGSEA. V dropped 1 base and J dropped 11 bases, with 14 bases sitting between them. The CDR3 region has the DNA TGCAGCGTTGAAGGGCCCAGGGTGAGGGCTTTCTTT. Translating it yields CSVEGPRVRAFF.

This clone was seen only once. V usage is TRBV10-3 and J usage is TRBJ2-1, with TRBD2 matching over 12 bases. Germline trimming cut 3 bases from V and 0 bases from J; bases unmatched to any gene: 9. Germline V lookup: CDR1 ENHRY, CDR2 SYGVKD. This CDR3 is 19 amino acids long. CDR3: CAISDGWASGGASYNEQFF. CDR3 DNA: TGTGCCATCAGTGACGGCTGGGCTAGCGGGGGGGCCTCCTACAATGAGCAGTTCTTC.

The V call is TRBV7-8, the J call TRBJ1-2; D possibly corresponds to TRBD1 (6 bases). In germline, CDR1 is SGHVS, CDR2 FQNEAQ. The CDR3 totals 14 residues. V was cut by 5 bases and J by 0 bases, with 10 bases left in between. The CDR3 spells CASSNRDSNYGYTF. In DNA form, the CDR3 reads TGTGCCAGCAGCAACAGGGATTCTAACTATGGCTACACCTTC.

V is TRBV28 and J is TRBJ2-1; 9 bases map to TRBD2. The CDR3 totals 13 residues. Per germline, CDR1 MDHEN and CDR2 SYDVKM. Trimming at V came to 8 bases and at J to 9 bases, leaving 8 bases not matched to a gene. The CDR3 sequence is CASGRAGGGEQFF. The CDR3 DNA follows: TGTGCCAGCGGAAGGGCGGGAGGGGGTGAGCAGTTCTTC.

This clone was picked up a small number of times. Written as DNA, the CDR3 is TGTGCCAGCAGGACAGCTAACTATGGCTACACCTTC. Translated, it gives CASRTANYGYTF. V gene TRBV28 combines with J gene TRBJ1-2; tentatively, D is TRBD1 (5 bases). The germline V and J ends were trimmed by 6 bases and 0 bases, with 5 bases remaining between them. This CDR3 region has 12 residues. Germline CDR1 MDHEN, CDR2 SYDVKM.